This T cell receptor beta chain comes out of a study of CD8+ T cells in alopecia areata. Whole-study context: Patients remained on tofacitinib for 6 to 18 months and then went 6 months without it.

The J segment lost 4 bases and the V segment lost 3 bases, leaving 8 bases of the junction unmatched. The CDR3 is 15 amino acids. Germline CDR1 reads SGHRS; CDR2 reads YFSETQ. Comment on this clone: Its antigen is unidentified.

Extraction of RNA preceded its reverse transcription into cDNA, which served as the sequencing template. This table comes from immunoSEQ multiplex PCR, and its TCRdb copy is limited to in-frame clones, with some not included. There are approximately 180,000 clones in the sample; 50% to 70% occur only once, and 1.5% to 2% lies in the top ten. Study observations and caveats: Sharing of TCR sequences between patients (possibly for HLA-related reasons) was less clear than in mice.

The rearrangement uses TRBV5-1 and TRBJ2-3; TRBD2 matches at 7 bases. Material: CD4+ T cells sorted from blood, obtained at week 0. This receptor was taken from a human donor with alopecia areata. In DNA form, the CDR3 reads TGCGCCAGCAGCTCCGGGACTACGTTTTCAGATACGCAGTATTTT. Translation: CASSSGTTFSDTQYF.